This TCR beta chain was sequenced during a study of technical replicates of blood from a few donors. Here immunoSEQ multiplex PCR was the method, and the copy in TCRdb shows in-frame clones only, minus some. The sample has around 61,000 clones; around 88% are singletons. CDR1 LNHDA and CDR2 SQIVND come from the germline V gene (reference sequence). Trimming shortened V by 2 bases and J by 1 base, and 6 bases separated the two germline ends. This CDR3 contains 14 residues. The chain joins TRBV19 to TRBJ2-4; D is unclear. The clonotype comes from a human donor in good health. Some clones in this sample may be carry-over from other donors' samples. Sequenced sample: PBMCs. CDR3 coding DNA: TGTGCCAGTAGTATACCCGTGGCCAAAAACATTCAGTACTTC. Amino acids: CASSIPVAKNIQYF.